This TCR beta chain was captured in a study of blood T cell repertoires in COVID-19. Turning to the study itself: The study drew acute and convalescent COVID-19 samples from the United States, Italy and Spain.

Participants spanned ages roughly 18 to 90 years and resided in 20 to 30 US areas. Participants' reported clinical history set cohort assignment. Methods used by the authors: Amplifying reference gene primers gave estimates of nucleated cell counts. Assay: immunoSEQ multiplex PCR; the TCRdb copy retains only in-frame clones and omits some. Clone size and V and J calls were adopted from that table, with D and trimming inferred from the DNA. Here the sample spans fewer than 250,000 clones, about 86% being singletons. The CDR3 contains 15 residues. V was pared by 4 bases and J by 5 bases, with 6 bases of the junction left unmatched. Germline CDR1 is SGHTA and CDR2 is FQGNSA. This clone has more than one count but fewer than ten.

Sequencing was performed on PBMCs or T cells enriched from blood (not recorded which). The sequence derives from a woman aged 45-59 years with acute COVID-19. The chain recombines TRBV7-2 with TRBJ2-3; TRBD2 matches at 10 bases. In nucleotides, the CDR3 is TGTGCCAGCAGCTCCCAGCGGGGGGGCGGAGATACGCAGTATTTT. It translates to CASSSQRGGGDTQYF.